These T cell receptor beta chains were read from a single sample in a study of T-cell memory formation after mild COVID-19. In TCRdb, the 5' RACE reads were re-called with MiXCR into one record per CDR3 protein. The sample consists of approximately 150,000 distinct CDR3 sequences, about 19% of them appearing once. The sequencing input was PBMCs or a T cell subset sorted from them (not recorded which). These receptor sequences come from an adult woman who had mild COVID-19 (a few samples of this study predate the infection). Cell type and time point are not known. CDR3s include the opening cysteine and the closing phenylalanine or tryptophan. The order of the fields is J gene, clone size, D gene, CDR3 length, V gene, CDR3 DNA, CDR3 protein. D genes are given only for firm matches. Clone size is stated in some rows and not others, as once, few, many or a class when expanded.

j_gene: TRBJ1-6
abundance: -
d_gene: TRBD1
len: 14
v_gene: TRBV6-5
CDR3nt: TGTGCCAGCAGTTACGGACAGGGGAATTCACCCCTCCACTTT
CDR3aa: CASSYGQGNSPLHF

j_gene: TRBJ2-3
abundance: few
d_gene: TRBD1
len: 16
v_gene: TRBV12-3/TRBV12-4
CDR3nt: TGTGCCAGCAGTCCAAGGACAGGGGGCGCGACAGATACGCAGTATTTT
CDR3aa: CASSPRTGGATDTQYF

j_gene: TRBJ2-2
abundance: -
d_gene: -
len: 14
v_gene: TRBV18
CDR3nt: TGTGCCAGCTCACCAATATTCGGGAGCGGGGAGCTGTTTTTT
CDR3aa: CASSPIFGSGELFF

j_gene: TRBJ2-1
abundance: -
d_gene: TRBD2
len: 18
v_gene: TRBV6-2/TRBV6-3
CDR3nt: TGTGCCAGCAGTTACTTGGGACTAGCGGGAGGTTACGACAATGAGCAGTTCTTC
CDR3aa: CASSYLGLAGGYDNEQFF

j_gene: TRBJ2-7
abundance: few
d_gene: TRBD1
len: 16
v_gene: TRBV6-6
CDR3nt: TGTGCCAGCAGTTACTCTGTGGGACAGGGCATGGTTGGGCAGTACTTC
CDR3aa: CASSYSVGQGMVGQYF

j_gene: TRBJ2-1
abundance: few
d_gene: TRBD1
len: 16
v_gene: TRBV24-1
CDR3nt: TGTGCCACCAGTGGGGGACAGGGGGCATCTCTCGATGAGCAGTTCTTC
CDR3aa: CATSGGQGASLDEQFF

j_gene: TRBJ2-7
abundance: few
d_gene: TRBD2
len: 15
v_gene: TRBV7-9
CDR3nt: TGTGCCAGCAGCTATGGACTAGCGGGAGCCGACGAGCAGTACTTC
CDR3aa: CASSYGLAGADEQYF

j_gene: TRBJ2-7
abundance: few
d_gene: -
len: 14
v_gene: TRBV4-2
CDR3nt: TGTGCCAGCAGCCAAGATACGACCTACTACGAGCAGTACTTC
CDR3aa: CASSQDTTYYEQYF

j_gene: TRBJ2-7
abundance: few
d_gene: TRBD1
len: 14
v_gene: TRBV2
CDR3nt: TGTGCCAGCAGGACGGGACAGAAAACCTACGAGCAGTACTTC
CDR3aa: CASRTGQKTYEQYF

j_gene: TRBJ2-1
abundance: -
d_gene: -
len: 14
v_gene: TRBV24-1
CDR3nt: TGTGCCACCAGTGATCAAAGAGGTCAGAATGAGCAGTTCTTC
CDR3aa: CATSDQRGQNEQFF

j_gene: TRBJ1-5
abundance: few
d_gene: -
len: 15
v_gene: TRBV27
CDR3nt: TGTGCCAGCAGTTTATCTCGGGGCTCCAATCAGCCCCAGCATTTT
CDR3aa: CASSLSRGSNQPQHF

j_gene: TRBJ2-5
abundance: -
d_gene: -
len: 15
v_gene: TRBV4-2
CDR3nt: TGTGCCAGCAGCCAAGAGGCGGCCTCGCAAGAGACCCAGTACTTC
CDR3aa: CASSQEAASQETQYF

j_gene: TRBJ1-6
abundance: few
d_gene: -
len: 14
v_gene: TRBV5-6
CDR3nt: TGTGCCAGCAGCTTGACAGGGCGGTACTCACCCCTCCACTTT
CDR3aa: CASSLTGRYSPLHF

j_gene: TRBJ1-1
abundance: -
d_gene: -
len: 12
v_gene: TRBV7-9
CDR3nt: TGTGCCAGCAGCCCCCAAAATAGGGAAGCTTTCTTT
CDR3aa: CASSPQNREAFF

j_gene: TRBJ2-3
abundance: few
d_gene: TRBD2
len: 15
v_gene: TRBV12-3/TRBV12-4
CDR3nt: TGTGCCAGCAGGGCACAAGCGGGAGGGCCCTCTACGCAGTATTTT
CDR3aa: CASRAQAGGPSTQYF

j_gene: TRBJ1-1
abundance: -
d_gene: TRBD1
len: 15
v_gene: TRBV6-2/TRBV6-3
CDR3nt: TGTGCCAGCAGGGATGGACAGGAAGGGAGCACTGAAGCTTTCTTT
CDR3aa: CASRDGQEGSTEAFF

j_gene: TRBJ2-7
abundance: few
d_gene: TRBD2
len: 19
v_gene: TRBV20-1
CDR3nt: TGCAGTGCTAGACTGTGGAGGACTAGCGGAGTCCCCGGGTCCTACGAGCAGTACTTC
CDR3aa: CSARLWRTSGVPGSYEQYF

j_gene: TRBJ2-5
abundance: -
d_gene: TRBD2
len: 17
v_gene: TRBV5-1
CDR3nt: TGCGCCAGCAGCCCGGGACTAGCGGGGGGGCCGGAGGAGACCCAGTACTTC
CDR3aa: CASSPGLAGGPEETQYF

j_gene: TRBJ2-3
abundance: many
d_gene: TRBD2
len: 16
v_gene: TRBV9
CDR3nt: TGTGCCAGCAGCTCCTCGGGACTAGCGGGTGTCGATACGCAGTATTTT
CDR3aa: CASSSSGLAGVDTQYF

j_gene: TRBJ2-3
abundance: -
d_gene: -
len: 10
v_gene: TRBV7-2
CDR3nt: TGTGCCGGTGGGGTCGATACGCAGTATTTT
CDR3aa: CAGGVDTQYF

j_gene: TRBJ2-1
abundance: few
d_gene: TRBD2
len: 15
v_gene: TRBV2
CDR3nt: TGTGCCAGCAGTCTCGGACTAGCGGGAGGGAATGAGCAGTTCTTC
CDR3aa: CASSLGLAGGNEQFF

j_gene: TRBJ1-1
abundance: -
d_gene: TRBD1
len: 14
v_gene: TRBV12-3/TRBV12-4
CDR3nt: TGTGCCAGCAGTTTAGGACAGGGCTACACTGAAGCTTTCTTT
CDR3aa: CASSLGQGYTEAFF

j_gene: TRBJ2-7
abundance: -
d_gene: -
len: 15
v_gene: TRBV7-8
CDR3nt: TGTGCCAGCAGCCCTCGAATCGGCCGAACCTACGAGCAGTACTTC
CDR3aa: CASSPRIGRTYEQYF

j_gene: TRBJ1-1
abundance: -
d_gene: -
len: 13
v_gene: TRBV6-5
CDR3nt: TGTGCCAGCGCTGTCCAGGGTGGCACTGAAGCTTTCTTT
CDR3aa: CASAVQGGTEAFF

j_gene: TRBJ2-5
abundance: -
d_gene: TRBD1
len: 14
v_gene: TRBV5-1
CDR3nt: TGCGCCAGCAGCTCGGGACAGGGGGTCGAGACCCAGTACTTC
CDR3aa: CASSSGQGVETQYF

j_gene: TRBJ1-2
abundance: -
d_gene: TRBD1
len: 12
v_gene: TRBV29-1
CDR3nt: TGCAGCGTTGAGGGACAGGGACATGGCTACACCTTC
CDR3aa: CSVEGQGHGYTF

j_gene: TRBJ2-5
abundance: -
d_gene: TRBD1
len: 16
v_gene: TRBV7-6
CDR3nt: TGTGCCAGCAGCTTAGGGGGGCAGGGGGAGCAAGAGACCCAGTACTTC
CDR3aa: CASSLGGQGEQETQYF

j_gene: TRBJ2-7
abundance: -
d_gene: TRBD1
len: 16
v_gene: TRBV5-5
CDR3nt: TGTGCCAGCAGAATCGGTACCGGGACAGTGAGCTACGAGCAGTACTTC
CDR3aa: CASRIGTGTVSYEQYF

j_gene: TRBJ2-1
abundance: -
d_gene: TRBD1
len: 15
v_gene: TRBV14
CDR3nt: TGTGCCAGCAGCCAGAGGGGGACAGTGTACAATGAGCAGTTCTTC
CDR3aa: CASSQRGTVYNEQFF

j_gene: TRBJ1-1
abundance: few
d_gene: -
len: 13
v_gene: TRBV7-3
CDR3nt: TGTGCCAGCAGCTCCCAAATGGGCACTGAAGCTTTCTTT
CDR3aa: CASSSQMGTEAFF

j_gene: TRBJ1-5
abundance: few
d_gene: -
len: 13
v_gene: TRBV19
CDR3nt: TGTGCCAGTACAAGACAGGGCAATCAGCCCCAGCATTTT
CDR3aa: CASTRQGNQPQHF

j_gene: TRBJ1-1
abundance: few
d_gene: -
len: 13
v_gene: TRBV5-5
CDR3nt: TGTGCCAGCAGGTGGGACACCGGGTCTGAAGCTTTCTTT
CDR3aa: CASRWDTGSEAFF